The T cell receptor beta chain described here comes from a study of cytomegalovirus exposure and HLA in healthy donors. Overall study results and limits: The study recorded about 150 TCR beta chains that were cytomegalovirus-associated. Using the classifier, cytomegalovirus status was reportedly diagnosed with high specificity and sensitivity. One later analysis, an examination of the roughly 110 validation repertoires, found that first-cohort TCR clusters tended to co-occur in them. In vitro data verified a few CMV-associated chains as specific for CMV antigens.

In regard to this clone: Antigen specificity is unknown.

The method was immunoSEQ multiplex PCR; TCRdb's version includes in-frame clones alone and lacks a portion of them. The profile shows roughly 250,000 clones, 86% of them singletons. This receptor was identified in a woman aged 25 to 45 in good health and CMV-seropositive. Sequencing was carried out using PBMCs.

CDR3 sequence: CASSLGIGEGLGPYEQYF. For the CDR3, the DNA is TGTGCCAGCAGTTTGGGTATAGGGGAGGGTTTAGGGCCCTACGAGCAGTACTTC. The chain links TRBV28 to TRBJ2-7, with TRBD2 matching 7 bases. This CDR3 spans 18 amino acids. Germline CDR1 MDHEN, CDR2 SYDVKM. Trimming took 3 bases from V and 2 from J; bases not matched to a gene: 16.